These 27 T cell receptor beta chains were all obtained from the same sample, sequenced in a study of blood T cell repertoires in COVID-19. Repertoires were generated with immunoSEQ multiplex PCR, while TCRdb's copy carries only in-frame clones and drops some. The table records fewer than 25,000 clones, roughly 90% of them present only once. The sequencing input was peripheral blood. Receptors originate from a human donor with acute or convalescent COVID-19. The donor label of this sample is uncertain.

The chain has TRBV3-1 (or the pseudogene TRBV3-2) and TRBJ1-3, with D maybe TRBD1 (6 bases). Germline CDR1 is LGHDT and CDR2 is YNNKEL (reference sequence). V was pared by 4 bases and J by 10 bases, with 20 bases between. The CDR3 has 15 amino acids. Here the CDR3 DNA reads TGTGCCAGCAGCCTAAAGGTGGCAGGGGTGGCGACCATATATTTT. Its protein is CASSLKVAGVATIYF.

This sequence joins TRBV6-5 and TRBJ2-3; a weak D match, TRBD1 (6 bases). Germline-derived CDR1 and CDR2 are MNHEY and SVGAGI. Trimming stripped 11 bases from V and 3 bases from J, with 12 bases between. This CDR3 is built from 12 residues. This CDR3 is CAGRGLTDTQYF. The CDR3 region has the DNA TGTGCCGGAAGGGGGTTGACAGATACGCAGTATTTT.

The chain combines TRBV9 with TRBJ1-1, with D possibly being TRBD1 (5 bases). The ends were cut back, 4 bases at V and 2 bases at J, with 9 bases in the middle. This CDR3 contains 13 residues. Germline V gene data show CDR1 as SGDLS and CDR2 as YYNGEE. CDR3 in DNA: TGTGCCAGCAGCTCACAGGTAAACACTGAAGCTTTCTTT. It specifies CASSSQVNTEAFF.

The genes are TRBV27 and TRBJ1-1; weak D call: TRBD1 (5 bases). CDR3 length: 15 amino acids. The ends were cut back, 6 bases at V and 1 base at J, with 15 bases in the middle. Per the germline V gene, CDR1 is MNHEY and CDR2 is SMNVEV (reference sequence). The chain's CDR3 is CASSAHQGGNTEAFF. CDR3 sequence (DNA): TGTGCCAGCAGCGCCCATCAGGGAGGGAACACTGAAGCTTTCTTT.

J is TRBJ1-2 and V is TRBV24-1, with 7 nucleotides matching TRBD1. Germline V lookup: CDR1 KGHDR, CDR2 SFDVKD. This CDR3 region has 18 residues. The ends lost 2 bases at V and 4 bases at J; junction bases unmatched: 15. Written as DNA, the CDR3 is TGTGCCACCAGTGATTCGTGGGACAGCAACTTAAGTGGCTATGGCTACACCTTC. It translates to CATSDSWDSNLSGYGYTF.

The CDR3 DNA is TGTGCCAGCTCATTGTCCGGGACAGGGGTGAGTCAGCCCCAGCATTTT. Protein product: CASSLSGTGVSQPQHF. This chain joins TRBV18 and TRBJ1-5; 10 positions match TRBD1. The CDR3 consists of 16 residues. The V and J ends lost 5 bases and 6 bases, in that order; junction bases with no gene match: 10. The germline gives CDR1 KGHSH, CDR2 LQKENI.

The chain joins TRBV5-4 to TRBJ1-1, with no clear D. Looked up from germline, CDR1 is SGHNT and CDR2 is YYREEE (reference sequence). CDR3 length: 13 amino acids. V was cut by 4 bases and J by 6 bases, with 13 bases left in between. This CDR3 reads CASSGKVGAEAFF. In nucleotides, the CDR3 is TGTGCCAGCAGCGGAAAGGTTGGAGCTGAAGCTTTCTTT.

The rearrangement links TRBV6-5 to TRBJ1-1; maybe TRBD1 (5 bases). V lost 6 bases to trimming and J lost 3 bases, with 14 bases between them. This CDR3 has 14 residues. Germline V lookup: CDR1 MNHEY, CDR2 SVGAGI. CDR3: CASRVGGEHTEAFF. In DNA form, the CDR3 reads TGTGCCAGCAGGGTTGGGGGGGAACACACTGAAGCTTTCTTT.

This chain joins TRBV9 and TRBJ1-2, with D tentatively TRBD1 (6 bases). The V gene lost 0 bases and the J gene lost 1 base, with 10 bases spanning the gap. Germline V gives CDR1 SGDLS, CDR2 YYNGEE. CDR3 length: 15 amino acids. The CDR3 here is CASSVAGRGNYGYTF. The CDR3 bases are TGTGCCAGCAGCGTAGCGGGCAGGGGTAACTATGGCTACACCTTC. Full variable domain (missing parts from reference TRBV9 and TRBJ1-2): DSGVTQTPKHLITATGQRVTLRCSPRSGDLSVYWYQQSLDQGLQFLIQYYNGEERAKGNILERFSAQQFPDLHSELNLSSLELGDSALYFCASSVAGRGNYGYTFGSGTRLTVV.

The J gene is TRBJ2-2, the V gene TRBV14, with TRBD2 identical over 11 bases. V shed 0 bases and J 3 bases; nucleotides not matched to a gene: 9. The CDR3 sequence is 19 residues long. Germline CDR1 and CDR2: SGHDN and FVKESK. The CDR3 is CASSQESSGRITYTGELFF. CDR3 nucleotide sequence: TGTGCCAGCAGCCAAGAGTCTAGCGGGAGGATTACCTACACCGGGGAGCTGTTTTTT.

CDR3 protein: CASSEALRQGPQHF. In nucleotides, the CDR3 is TGTGCCAGCAGTGAAGCGCTTCGGCAGGGGCCCCAGCATTTT. The genes are TRBV2 and TRBJ1-5; D possibly corresponds to TRBD1 (5 bases). Trimming removed 0 bases from V and 9 bases from J, with 12 bases in between. Germline lookup yields CDR1 SNHLY and CDR2 FYNNEI. CDR3 size: 14 residues.

The rearrangement joins TRBV9 to TRBJ1-2; the match to TRBD1 covers 8 bases. Germline CDR1 reads SGDLS; CDR2 reads YYNGEE. CDR3 size: 15 residues. The V gene end was trimmed by 7 bases and the J gene end by 4 bases; junction bases not matched to a gene: 12. DNA of the CDR3: TGTGCCAGCGGAGACAGGGGTCTCAGACCCTATGGCTACACCTTC. This encodes CASGDRGLRPYGYTF. Using reference TRBV9 and TRBJ1-2 for the parts outside the CDR3, the full variable domain is DSGVTQTPKHLITATGQRVTLRCSPRSGDLSVYWYQQSLDQGLQFLIQYYNGEERAKGNILERFSAQQFPDLHSELNLSSLELGDSALYFCASGDRGLRPYGYTFGSGTRLTVV.

The chain is built from TRBV5-4 and TRBJ2-3, with D possibly being TRBD2 (5 bases). This CDR3 contains 15 residues. V was trimmed by 0 bases and J by 0 bases, leaving 8 bases between them. Germline V lookup: CDR1 SGHNT, CDR2 YYREEE (reference sequence). The CDR3 loop reads CASSLDLASTDTQYF. CDR3 DNA: TGTGCCAGCAGCTTGGACCTAGCTAGCACAGATACGCAGTATTTT.

This chain connects TRBV6-5 to TRBJ2-2; possible D gene TRBD1, 5 bases. Trimming removed 2 bases at V and 7 bases at J, with 17 bases between. This CDR3 is 16 amino acids long. The germline CDR1 and CDR2 sequences are MNHEY and SVGAGI. The CDR3 region is CASSYERTLRFGELFF. The CDR3 DNA reads as TGTGCCAGCAGTTACGAAAGGACATTGAGATTCGGGGAGCTGTTTTTT.

The gene calls are TRBV5-1 and TRBJ2-3; D ambiguous. The CDR3 totals 13 residues. From germline, CDR1 is SGHRS and CDR2 YFSETQ. Trimming removed 4 bases from V and 3 bases from J, with 9 bases in between. CDR3 bases: TGCGCCAGCAGCCCAACAATGACAGATACGCAGTATTTT. It encodes CASSPTMTDTQYF.

The chain joins TRBV27 to TRBJ1-6, with TRBD1 matching over 8 bases. V dropped 3 bases and J dropped 7; count of bases not matched to a gene: 2. This CDR3 spans 14 amino acids. Germline CDR1 and CDR2: MNHEY and SMNVEV (reference sequence). CDR3: CASSFTGGNSPLHF. DNA for the CDR3: TGTGCCAGCAGTTTCACAGGGGGAAATTCACCCCTCCACTTT.

The rearrangement joins TRBV19 to TRBJ1-1; no clear D. Germline assignment: CDR1 LNHDA and CDR2 SQIVND (reference sequence). CDR3 length: 13 residues. Trimming left V 7 bases short and J 5 bases short, with 14 bases between. The DNA of the CDR3 is TGTGCCAGTACCCCTGGAGGGAGGACTGAAGCTTTCTTT. Protein: CASTPGGRTEAFF. Filled out from reference TRBV19 and TRBJ1-1, the complete variable domain reads DGGITQSPKYLFRKEGQNVTLSCEQNLNHDAMYWYRQDPGQGLRLIYYSQIVNDFQKGDIAEGYSVSREKKESFPLTVTSAQKNPTAFYLCASTPGGRTEAFFGQGTRLTVV.

This chain connects TRBV9 to TRBJ1-1; D gene uncertain. V lost 1 base to trimming and J lost 2 bases, with 15 bases between them. The CDR3 length is 16 residues. CDR1 is SGDLS and CDR2 is YYNGEE in the germline V gene. CDR3 bases: TGTGCCAGCAGCGTATTGCCCCAGACACTTAACACTGAAGCTTTCTTT. This codes for CASSVLPQTLNTEAFF.

This clone has only one observation. The CDR3 DNA sequence: TGTGCCTGGAGGGGGGACAGGGAGACTGAAGCTTTCTTT. Translating it yields CAWRGDRETEAFF. The rearrangement uses TRBV30 and TRBJ1-1; 9 positions agree with TRBD1. The V gene end was trimmed by 3 bases and the J gene end by 5 bases; junction bases not matched to a gene: 4. Germline loops: CDR1 GTSNPN, CDR2 SVGIG (reference sequence). The CDR3 totals 13 residues. Complete variable domain (other parts from reference TRBV30 and TRBJ1-1): SQTIHQWPATLVQPVGSPLSLECTVEGTSNPNLYWYRQAAGRGLQLLFYSVGIGQISSEVPQNLSASRPQDRQFILSSKKLLLSDSGFYLCAWRGDRETEAFFGQGTRLTVV.

The chain has TRBV30 and TRBJ1-1, with D hard to call. Germline-derived CDR1 and CDR2 are GTSNPN and SVGIG (reference sequence). V lost 5 bases and J 2 bases, leaving 12 bases between the germline ends. The CDR3 contains 13 residues. The CDR3 DNA reads TGTGCCTGGTGCCCGGGATTCAACACTGAAGCTTTCTTT. Residues: CAWCPGFNTEAFF.

The chain uses TRBV11-2 and TRBJ2-7; 7 nucleotides agree with TRBD1. The CDR3 contains 12 residues. Per the germline V gene, CDR1 is SGHAT and CDR2 is FQNNGV. The ends lost 5 bases at V and 3 bases at J; junction bases unmatched: 1. The CDR3 protein is CASSRTGYEQYF. DNA for the CDR3: TGTGCCAGCAGCCGGACAGGCTACGAGCAGTACTTC.

This chain uses TRBV6-5 with TRBJ2-2; a weak D match, TRBD1 (6 bases). The CDR3 is 12 amino acids. V lost 8 bases and J 7 bases, leaving 11 bases between the germline ends. Germline V CDR1 and CDR2: MNHEY, SVGAGI. CDR3 sequence (DNA): TGTGCCAGCGGCCAGACAGGCGGGGAGCTGTTTTTT. Translating it yields CASGQTGGELFF.

V is TRBV4-1 and J is TRBJ2-3; D is possibly TRBD1 (5 bases). The CDR3 is 18 residues long. Germline V lookup: CDR1 MGHRA, CDR2 YSYEKL. The V gene lost 3 bases and the J gene lost 2 bases, with 21 bases spanning the gap. CDR3 DNA sequence: TGCGCCAGCAGCCAGGGGCGCCTACATAGCCCCTTCACAGATACGCAGTATTTT. The encoded protein is CASSQGRLHSPFTDTQYF.

This chain joins TRBV7-2 and TRBJ2-1; 12 nucleotides agree with TRBD2. The CDR3 length is 17 residues. From germline, CDR1 is SGHTA and CDR2 FQGNSA. V shed 0 bases, J shed 4 bases, and the junction held 4 bases outside the gene matches. The CDR3 loop reads CASSLAVTSGGYNEQFF. CDR3 DNA: TGTGCCAGCAGCTTAGCGGTCACTAGCGGGGGGTACAATGAGCAGTTCTTC.

This chain uses TRBV27 with TRBJ2-2, with 16 nucleotides matching TRBD2. The CDR3 is 17 amino acids. Trimming took 3 bases from V and 6 from J; bases not matched to a gene: 4. Per the germline V gene, CDR1 is MNHEY and CDR2 is SMNVEV (reference sequence). The DNA for the CDR3 is TGTGCCAGCAGTTTGGGACTAGCGGGGGGGCCCTCCGGGGAGCTGTTTTTT. This translates into CASSLGLAGGPSGELFF.

In its sample, this clone was seen a few times. The V and J genes are TRBV3-1 (or the pseudogene TRBV3-2) and TRBJ2-7; 9 bases are shared with TRBD2. The germline V gene has CDR1 LGHDT and CDR2 YNNKEL (reference sequence). The junction had 6 bases not matched to a gene; V was cut back by 4 bases and J by 5 bases. The CDR3 sequence is 14 residues long. CDR3 sequence: CASSLAGDSHEQYF. The DNA for the CDR3 is TGTGCCAGCAGCCTAGCGGGAGATTCCCACGAGCAGTACTTC.

V and J are TRBV6-5 and TRBJ1-1; 7 nucleotides match TRBD1. Trimming at V came to 6 bases and at J to 1 base, leaving 8 bases not matched to a gene. The CDR3 runs 15 residues. Germline V gives CDR1 MNHEY, CDR2 SVGAGI. The CDR3 coding sequence is TGTGCCAGCAGCTCTCATCAGGGGGGGAACACTGAAGCTTTCTTT. Translated: CASSSHQGGNTEAFF.